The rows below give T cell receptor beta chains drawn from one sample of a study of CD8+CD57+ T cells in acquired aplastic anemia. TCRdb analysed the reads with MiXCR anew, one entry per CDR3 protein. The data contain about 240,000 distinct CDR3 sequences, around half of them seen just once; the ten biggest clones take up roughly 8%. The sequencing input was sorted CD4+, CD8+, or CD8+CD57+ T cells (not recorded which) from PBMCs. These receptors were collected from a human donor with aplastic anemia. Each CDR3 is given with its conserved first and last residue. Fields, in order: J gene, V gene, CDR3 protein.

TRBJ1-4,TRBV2,CASSERGERNEKLFF
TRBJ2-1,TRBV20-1,CSAPGLAYNEQFF
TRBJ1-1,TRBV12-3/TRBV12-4,CASSLTAMNTEAFF
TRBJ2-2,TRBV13,CASSLSGSGTGELFF
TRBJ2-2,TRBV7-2,CASSYPGQANTGELFF
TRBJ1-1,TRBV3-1,CASSRDGGWNTEAFF
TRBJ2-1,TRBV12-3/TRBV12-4,CASVPPTGEQFF
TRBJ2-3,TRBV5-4,CASRLGGQHTDTQYF
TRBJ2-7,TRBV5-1,CASSLHRDSSTYEQYF
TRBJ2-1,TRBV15,CATRAGTSGSYNEQFF
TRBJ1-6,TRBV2,CASSEGSRGISPLHF
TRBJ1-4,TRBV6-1,CASSVQDGGNEKLFF
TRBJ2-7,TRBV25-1,CASSESGGLSSYEQYF
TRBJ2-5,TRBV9,CASSARTGGPETQYF
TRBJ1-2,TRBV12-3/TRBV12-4,CASGSGGYTF
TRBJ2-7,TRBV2,CASRPGQSSYEQYF
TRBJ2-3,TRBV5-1,CACRTGKGTDTQYF
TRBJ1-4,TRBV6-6,CASSYRDRGSPEKLFF
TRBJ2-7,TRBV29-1,CSVSSDRGVYEQYF
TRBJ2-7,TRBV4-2,CASSQDLTGYEQYF
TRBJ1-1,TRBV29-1,CSVAEGTGAFF
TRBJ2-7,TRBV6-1,CASSANRGYEQYF
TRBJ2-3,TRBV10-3,CAIGGGGSADTQYF
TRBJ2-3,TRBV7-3,CASSLWRERNEQYF
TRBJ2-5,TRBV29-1,CSVVSGASGRPETQYF
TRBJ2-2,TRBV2,CASSKAGKSGELFF
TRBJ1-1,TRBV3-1,CASSPVRGRGPEAFF
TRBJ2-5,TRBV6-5,CASTFGEGYPRGTQYF
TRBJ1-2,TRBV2,CASSDNGEYGYTF
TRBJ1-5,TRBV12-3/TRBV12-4,CASSPLENQPQHF
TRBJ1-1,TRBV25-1,CASLPTGARTEAFF
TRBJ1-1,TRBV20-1,CSATMTARGAFF
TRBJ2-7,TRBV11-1,CASRRQGSSYEQYF
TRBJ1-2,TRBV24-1,CATSGEQNNYGYTF
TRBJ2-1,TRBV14,CASSRGRQTYNEQFF
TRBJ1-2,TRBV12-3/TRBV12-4,CASSFYGRGRNYGYTF
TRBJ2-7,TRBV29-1,CSVELLGLNSYEQYF
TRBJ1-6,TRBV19,CASMEGQYNSPLHF
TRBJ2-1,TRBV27,CASSLTGYNEQFF
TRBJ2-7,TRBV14,CASSQSYGQYF
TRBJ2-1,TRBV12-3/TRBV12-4,CASSLGSGGSYNEQFF